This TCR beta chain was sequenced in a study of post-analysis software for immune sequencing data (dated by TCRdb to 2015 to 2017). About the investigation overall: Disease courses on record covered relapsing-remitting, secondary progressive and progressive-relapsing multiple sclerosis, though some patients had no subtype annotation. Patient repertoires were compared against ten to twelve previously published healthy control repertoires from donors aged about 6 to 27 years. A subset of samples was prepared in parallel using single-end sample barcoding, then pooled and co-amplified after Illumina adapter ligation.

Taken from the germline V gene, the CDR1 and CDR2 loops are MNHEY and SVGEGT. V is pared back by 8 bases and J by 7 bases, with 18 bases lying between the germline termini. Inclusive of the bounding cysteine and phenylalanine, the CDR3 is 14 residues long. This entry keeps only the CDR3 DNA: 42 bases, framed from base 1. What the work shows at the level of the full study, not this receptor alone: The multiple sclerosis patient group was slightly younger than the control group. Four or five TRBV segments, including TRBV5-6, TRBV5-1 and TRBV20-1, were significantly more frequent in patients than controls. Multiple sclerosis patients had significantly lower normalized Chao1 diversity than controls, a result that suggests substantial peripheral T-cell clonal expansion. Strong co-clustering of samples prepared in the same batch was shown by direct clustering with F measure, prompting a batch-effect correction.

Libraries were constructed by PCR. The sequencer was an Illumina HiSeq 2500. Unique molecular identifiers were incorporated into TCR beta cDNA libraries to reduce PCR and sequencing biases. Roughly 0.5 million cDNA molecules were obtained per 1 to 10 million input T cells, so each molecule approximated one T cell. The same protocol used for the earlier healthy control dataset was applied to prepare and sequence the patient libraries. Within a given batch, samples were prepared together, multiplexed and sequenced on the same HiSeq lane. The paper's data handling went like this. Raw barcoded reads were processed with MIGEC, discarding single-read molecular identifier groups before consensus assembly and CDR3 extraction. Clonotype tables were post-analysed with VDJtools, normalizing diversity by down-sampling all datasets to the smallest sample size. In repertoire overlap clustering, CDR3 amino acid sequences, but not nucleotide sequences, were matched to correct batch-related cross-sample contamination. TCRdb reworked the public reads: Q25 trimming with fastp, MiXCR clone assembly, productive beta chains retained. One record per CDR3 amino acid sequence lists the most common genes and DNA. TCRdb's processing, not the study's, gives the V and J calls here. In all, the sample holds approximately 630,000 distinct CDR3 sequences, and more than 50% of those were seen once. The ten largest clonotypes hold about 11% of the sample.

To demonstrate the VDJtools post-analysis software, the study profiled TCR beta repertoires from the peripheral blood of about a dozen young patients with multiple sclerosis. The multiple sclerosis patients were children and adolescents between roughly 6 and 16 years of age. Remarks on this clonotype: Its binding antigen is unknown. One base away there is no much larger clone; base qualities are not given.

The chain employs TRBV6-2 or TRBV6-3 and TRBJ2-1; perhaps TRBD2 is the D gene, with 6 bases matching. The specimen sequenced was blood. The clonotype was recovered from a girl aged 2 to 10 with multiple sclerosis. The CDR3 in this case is CASRPRDFRNEQFF. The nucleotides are TGTGCCAGCCGCCCCCGGGACTTTAGGAATGAGCAGTTCTTC.